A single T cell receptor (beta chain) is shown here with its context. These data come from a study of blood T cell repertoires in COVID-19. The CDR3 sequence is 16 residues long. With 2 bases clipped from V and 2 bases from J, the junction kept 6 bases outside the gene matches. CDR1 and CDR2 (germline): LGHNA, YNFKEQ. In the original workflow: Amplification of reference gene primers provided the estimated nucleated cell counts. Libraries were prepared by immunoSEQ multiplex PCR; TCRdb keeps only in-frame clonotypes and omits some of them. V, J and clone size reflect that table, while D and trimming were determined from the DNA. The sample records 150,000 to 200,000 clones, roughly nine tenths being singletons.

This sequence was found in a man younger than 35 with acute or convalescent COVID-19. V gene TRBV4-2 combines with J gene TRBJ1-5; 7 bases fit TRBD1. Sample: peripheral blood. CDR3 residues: CASSQKTGQGNQPQHF. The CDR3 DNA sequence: TGTGCCAGCAGCCAAAAGACAGGGCAGGGCAATCAGCCCCAGCATTTT.